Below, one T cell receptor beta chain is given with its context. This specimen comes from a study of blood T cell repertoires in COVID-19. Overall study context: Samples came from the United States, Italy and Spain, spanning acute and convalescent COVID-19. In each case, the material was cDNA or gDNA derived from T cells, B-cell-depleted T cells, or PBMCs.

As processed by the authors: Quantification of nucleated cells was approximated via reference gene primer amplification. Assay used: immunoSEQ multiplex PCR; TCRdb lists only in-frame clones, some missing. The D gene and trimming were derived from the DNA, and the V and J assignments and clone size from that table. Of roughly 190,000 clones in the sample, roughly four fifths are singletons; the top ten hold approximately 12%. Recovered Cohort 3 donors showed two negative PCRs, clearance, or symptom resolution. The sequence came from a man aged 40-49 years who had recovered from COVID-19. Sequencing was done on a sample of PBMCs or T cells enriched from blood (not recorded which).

The chain's CDR3 is CASSFPGETQYF. The DNA for the CDR3 is TGTGCCAGCAGCTTCCCGGGGGAGACCCAGTACTTC. This chain joins TRBV7-9 and TRBJ2-5, with D possibly TRBD2 on 5 matching bases. CDR1 is SEHNR, CDR2 FQNEAQ, per germline (reference sequence). The ends were cut back, 3 bases at V and 5 bases at J, with 7 bases in the middle. CDR3 length: 12 residues.